What follows describes a single T cell receptor (beta chain). This CDR3 is built from 16 residues. The germline V gene encodes CDR1 SGHTA and CDR2 FQGNSA. V lost 6 bases and J lost 7; bases outside the gene matches: 11. The entry originates in a study of blood T cell repertoires in COVID-19. Study details: Whether acute or convalescent, the COVID-19 samples came from the United States, Italy and Spain. The analysed material was cDNA or gDNA that came from T cells, B-cell-depleted T cells, or PBMCs.

In the original processing: The authors estimated nucleated cell counts from reference gene primer amplification. Produced via immunoSEQ multiplex PCR; TCRdb's table is partial and in-frame only. V and J calls and clone size are given by that table; D and trimming were obtained from the DNA. The sample carries roughly 92,000 clones, roughly 89% recorded once. This receptor was taken from a woman older than 75 with active or convalescent COVID-19. The chain links TRBV7-2 to TRBJ2-1; 11 positions agree with TRBD2. Sequencing was carried out using peripheral blood. This CDR3 is CASRAPSGRFRNEQFF. Written as DNA, the CDR3 is TGTGCCAGCAGGGCCCCTAGCGGGAGGTTCAGGAATGAGCAGTTCTTC.